These 21 T cell receptor beta chains originate from one sample sequenced in a study of cytomegalovirus exposure and HLA in healthy donors. PCR was performed using 60 Vbeta and 13 Jbeta primers. Clones were sequenced by immunoSEQ multiplex PCR, and TCRdb holds only the in-frame ones, with some missing. The sample lists 150,000 to 200,000 clones, around 76% seen once, with 1% in the top ten. The material sequenced was PBMCs. These receptors came from a woman aged 35 to 49 in good health and CMV-seronegative.

CDR3 DNA sequence: TGTGCCAGCAGCTTGGCCCGATTGGCGGGAGACCAGGGTGAGCAGTTCTTC. Its translation: CASSLARLAGDQGEQFF. This rearrangement joins TRBV5-6 to TRBJ2-1; TRBD2 matches at 7 bases. Germline CDR1 SGHDT, CDR2 YYEEEE. V lost 0 bases and J lost 9; bases outside the gene matches: 15. The CDR3 has 17 amino acids.

This clone appeared once. The chain joins TRBV7-3 to TRBJ2-3, with a weak D call TRBD1 (5 bases). From germline, CDR1 is SGHTA and CDR2 FQGTGA. This CDR3 has 17 amino acids. The V end lost 5 bases, the J end lost 5 bases, and 23 bases lay between the germline ends. This CDR3 is CASSARLTAAEEDTQYF. CDR3 coding DNA: TGTGCCAGCAGCGCGCGATTGACAGCCGCGGAAGAAGATACGCAGTATTTT.

The rearrangement uses TRBV5-1 and TRBJ2-7, with D possibly TRBD1 on 5 matching bases. CDR1 is SGHRS, CDR2 YFSETQ, per germline. The CDR3 has 14 residues. V lost 2 bases, J lost 1 base, and 10 bases lay in between. The DNA of the CDR3 is TGCGCCAGCAGCTTCACTCAGGGATCCTACGAGCAGTACTTC. Translated: CASSFTQGSYEQYF.

The V gene is TRBV9, the J gene TRBJ2-1, with 8 bases fitting TRBD2. Germline assignment: CDR1 SGDLS and CDR2 YYNGEE. This CDR3 region has 17 residues. The V segment lost 0 bases and the J segment 9 bases; nucleotides outside the gene matches: 14. The CDR3 protein is CASSVGRLAGSRSEQFF. The CDR3, as DNA: TGTGCCAGCAGCGTAGGGAGGTTAGCGGGATCACGCAGTGAGCAGTTCTTC.

V and J are TRBV19 and TRBJ2-3; D may be TRBD1 (5 bases). The germline gives CDR1 LNHDA, CDR2 SQIVND (reference sequence). This CDR3 region has 15 residues. V was trimmed by 4 bases and J by 3 bases, leaving 14 bases between them. The CDR3 coding sequence is TGTGCCAGTAGTAATGTAGACAGTAGAACAGATACGCAGTATTTT. Amino acid sequence: CASSNVDSRTDTQYF. Variable domain in full (rest from reference TRBV19 and TRBJ2-3): DGGITQSPKYLFRKEGQNVTLSCEQNLNHDAMYWYRQDPGQGLRLIYYSQIVNDFQKGDIAEGYSVSREKKESFPLTVTSAQKNPTAFYLCASSNVDSRTDTQYFGPGTRLTVL.

The V call is TRBV5-1, the J call TRBJ2-5; 9 bases map to TRBD2. Germline CDR1 is SGHRS and CDR2 is YFSETQ. The CDR3 runs 15 residues. J lost 2 bases, V lost 4 bases, and 6 bases had no gene match. Here the CDR3 reads CASSPRTSEQETQYF. The CDR3 coding sequence is TGCGCCAGCAGCCCACGGACTAGCGAACAAGAGACCCAGTACTTC.

CDR3 nucleotide sequence: TGTGCCAGCAGTCGAGGGAAGGAAACCTACGAGCAGTACTTC. It is translated as CASSRGKETYEQYF. The V and J genes are TRBV6-5 and TRBJ2-7; a weak D match, TRBD2 (5 bases). In germline, CDR1 is MNHEY, CDR2 SVGAGI. This CDR3 region has 14 residues. Trimming stripped 5 bases from V and 2 bases from J, with 13 bases between.

The chain links TRBV5-8 to TRBJ2-7, with 10 bases identical to TRBD1. Per the germline V gene, CDR1 is SGHTS and CDR2 is YDEGEE. With V trimmed by 5 bases and J by 7 bases, 6 bases remained unmatched. This CDR3 has 13 amino acids. CDR3 sequence reads: CASRRQGAGEQYF. The CDR3 bases are TGTGCCAGCAGGAGACAGGGGGCGGGAGAGCAGTACTTC. Based on the CDR3 plus reference TRBV5-8 and TRBJ2-7, the full variable domain is EAGVTQSPTHLIKTRGQQATLRCSPISGHTSVYWYQQALGLGLQFLLWYDEGEERNRGNFPPRFSGRQFPNYSSELNVNALELEDSALYLCASRRQGAGEQYFGPGTRLTVT.

Details on this clone: At one end, the junction sequence differs from germline, possibly due to a read error. The chain is built from TRBV7-7 and TRBJ2-3; 11 bases match TRBD2. The CDR3 contains 14 residues. The germline CDR1 and CDR2 sequences are SSHAT and FNYEAQ (reference sequence). CDR3 region: CASSAGLAGDTQYF. CDR3 in DNA: TGTGCTAGCAGCGCCGGACTAGCGGGTGATACGCAGTATTTT.

The chain carries TRBV6-5 and TRBJ1-2; D possibly corresponds to TRBD1 (6 bases). This CDR3 contains 13 residues. Germline V gene sequence: CDR1 MNHEY, CDR2 SVGAGI. V was clipped by 6 bases and J by 4 bases, with 12 bases between them. The CDR3 nucleotides are TGTGCCAGCAGATTTACAGGGTCCTATGGCTACACCTTC. This codes for CASRFTGSYGYTF.

The V and J genes are TRBV30 and TRBJ1-1; D not certain. From germline, CDR1 is GTSNPN and CDR2 SVGIG (reference sequence). The CDR3 spans 12 residues. In DNA form, the CDR3 reads TGTGCTGTGGAGAAAGTGAACACTGAAGCTTTCTTT. Its translation is CAVEKVNTEAFF.

V usage is TRBV6-5 and J usage is TRBJ1-5; no firm D call. This CDR3 contains 13 residues. Germline V CDR1 and CDR2: MNHEY, SVGAGI. V shed 6 bases and J shed 6 bases, with 12 bases lying between them. This CDR3 is CASSPGEGQPQHF. In DNA, the CDR3 is TGTGCCAGCAGCCCCGGAGAGGGTCAGCCCCAGCATTTT.

This chain uses TRBV13 with TRBJ1-1; TRBD1 aligns across 8 bases. V dropped 5 bases and J dropped 6; count of bases not matched to a gene: 14. Germline assignment: CDR1 PRHDT and CDR2 FYEKMQ (reference sequence). The CDR3 is made up of 16 amino acids. Written as DNA, the CDR3 is TGTGCCAGCAGCCCCCAGGCAACAGGGGGACGGTCTGAAGCTTTCTTT. It translates to CASSPQATGGRSEAFF.

The rearrangement links TRBV11-2 to TRBJ2-7; TRBD2 aligns across 11 bases. Germline-derived CDR1 and CDR2 are SGHAT and FQNNGV. The CDR3 is 14 residues long. Germline trimming cut 5 bases from V and 2 bases from J; bases unmatched to any gene: 2. The CDR3 region is CASSPTSGTYEQYF. For the CDR3, the DNA is TGTGCCAGCAGCCCGACTAGCGGGACCTACGAGCAGTACTTC.

This chain links TRBV4-1 with TRBJ2-7; the match to TRBD2 covers 12 bases. The length of the CDR3 is 15 residues. Germline CDR1 and CDR2: MGHRA and YSYEKL. V shed 4 bases and J 0 bases; nucleotides not matched to a gene: 1. CDR3 in amino acids: CASSPTSGSSYEQYF. CDR3 sequence (DNA): TGCGCCAGCAGCCCGACTAGCGGGAGCTCCTACGAGCAGTACTTC.

The chain couples TRBV5-1 to TRBJ2-3; the match to TRBD1 covers 8 bases. This CDR3 comprises 16 residues. CDR1 and CDR2 (germline): SGHRS, YFSETQ. Germline trimming cut 3 bases from V and 2 bases from J; bases unmatched to any gene: 8. CDR3 in amino acids: CASSSPRTGPTDTQYF. In DNA, the CDR3 is TGCGCCAGCAGCTCCCCAAGGACAGGGCCCACAGATACGCAGTATTTT.

The chain has TRBV30 and TRBJ2-1, with no clear D. Trimming removed 1 base at V and 8 bases at J, with 6 bases between. The germline V gene encodes CDR1 GTSNPN and CDR2 SVGIG (reference sequence). The CDR3 runs to 11 residues. This CDR3 reads CAWSGEDEQFF. The CDR3 bases are TGTGCCTGGAGTGGAGAAGATGAGCAGTTCTTC.

V is TRBV5-1 and J is TRBJ2-7; 9 bases fit TRBD2. Germline V gives CDR1 SGHRS, CDR2 YFSETQ. J lost 5 bases, V lost 7 bases, and 10 bases had no gene match. The CDR3 sequence is 14 residues long. CDR3 nucleotides: TGCGCCAGCGAATCCCAAGCGGGGGGAAACGAGCAGTACTTC. The encoded protein is CASESQAGGNEQYF.

In its sample, this clone was seen a few times. The CDR3 nucleotides read TGTGCCAGCCTTGGGACAGGGGCCTACGAGCAGTACTTC. This sequence encodes CASLGTGAYEQYF. This chain connects TRBV2 to TRBJ2-7; 10 positions agree with TRBD1. Per germline, CDR1 SNHLY and CDR2 FYNNEI. This CDR3 comprises 13 residues. J was trimmed by 2 bases and V by 8 bases; bases with no gene match: 3.

The chain has TRBV6-5 and TRBJ1-4; D gene ambiguous. CDR3 size: 15 residues. Germline V gene data show CDR1 as MNHEY and CDR2 as SVGAGI. V was pared by 2 bases and J by 7 bases, with 14 bases between. The CDR3 loop is CASSYPGREGEKLFF. The CDR3, as DNA: TGTGCCAGCAGTTACCCAGGTCGGGAGGGTGAAAAACTGTTTTTT.

The rearrangement uses TRBV6-1 and TRBJ2-7; D is uncertain. V gave up 5 bases and J gave up 3 bases, with 5 bases separating them. CDR3 size: 11 residues. The germline V gene encodes CDR1 MNHNS and CDR2 SASEGT. CDR3 coding DNA: TGTGCCAGCAGTTCGTACTACGAGCAGTACTTC. It codes for CASSSYYEQYF.